The present T cell receptor (beta chain) was sequenced within a study of T cell repertoires in cytomegalovirus infection (dated by TCRdb to about 2019). Regarding the study in general: Peptide stimulations targeted recently identified HLA-C-restricted CMV epitopes, whose presentation resists viral immunomodulation, together with well-studied HLA-B-restricted epitopes. Donor HLA type was relevant to the analysis, because carriage of CMV infection together with the matching HLA type was indicated by public TCR beta signatures. Overall study outcomes, separate from this receptor: The ex vivo response was dominated by HLA-C-restricted CMV-specific TCR beta clonotypes, which also provided the single most frequent clonotype in two of eight donors. In both this cohort and an independent roughly 330-donor cohort, the cumulative frequency of public TCR beta family members distinguished carriers of CMV infection plus the relevant HLA type.

The treatment or condition label for this specimen denotes: in vitro stimulation with specific CMV peptide epitopes to enrich CMV-specific T cells. The CDR3, from cysteine to phenylalanine, totals 15 residues. Kept here is only the CDR3 DNA, which spans 45 bases and is read in frame from base 1. Trimming takes 3 bases from V and 3 bases from J, and the germline ends sit 11 bases apart. From the germline V gene, CDR1 is SGHVS and CDR2 is FQNEAQ. Sequenced using an Illumina HiSeq 1500. TCRdb reprocessing: public reads trimmed at Q25 with fastp, clones called with MiXCR, in-frame beta chains kept. Entries are consolidated by CDR3 protein sequence, retaining the most common genes and DNA. The sample yields some 200,000 distinct CDR3 sequences; approximately 38% were counted once. 55% to 60% of the sample lies in the top ten. This clonotype was seen at least ten times. Which antigen it targets is not known. No much larger clone is present one base from it, and per-base qualities are unavailable.

The TCR comes from a human donor in good health (CMV status not recorded). Some clones in this sample may be carry-over from other donors' samples. The sample here was CD8+ T cells from cultured PBMCs, taken from culture after CMV antigen stimulation. The chain is assembled from TRBV7-8 and TRBJ2-2; 6 matching bases give a weak D call of TRBD1. The nucleotide sequence is TGTGCCAGCAGCTTCAGGACAGATTACACCGGGGAGCTGTTTTTT. It translates to CASSFRTDYTGELFF.